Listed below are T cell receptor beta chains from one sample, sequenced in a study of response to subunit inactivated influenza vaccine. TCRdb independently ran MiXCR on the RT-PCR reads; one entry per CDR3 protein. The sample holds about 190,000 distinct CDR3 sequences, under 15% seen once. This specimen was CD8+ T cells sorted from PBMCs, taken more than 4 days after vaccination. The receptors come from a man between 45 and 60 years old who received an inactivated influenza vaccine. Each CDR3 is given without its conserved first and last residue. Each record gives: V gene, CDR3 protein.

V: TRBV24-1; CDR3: ATSAYREKGYNEQF
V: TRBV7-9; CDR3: ASSSTRADQGTGELF
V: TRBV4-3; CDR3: ASSQDSTGGTYEQY
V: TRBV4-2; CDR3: ASSQGRAVGEAF
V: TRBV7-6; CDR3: ASSLGGENEQF
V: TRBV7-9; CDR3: ASSLALTGTEQY
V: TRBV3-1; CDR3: ASSQGSPSHHNEQF
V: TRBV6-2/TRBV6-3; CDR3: ASSYLGANYEQY
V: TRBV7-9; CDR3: ASSLLSGSARDTQY
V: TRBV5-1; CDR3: ASSSGPGIGYGELF
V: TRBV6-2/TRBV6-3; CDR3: ASSNRGWYGYT
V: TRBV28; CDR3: ASSSPGLADPYEQY
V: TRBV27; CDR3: ASSSDGYEQY
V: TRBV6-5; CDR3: ASSYIIPPRGREAF
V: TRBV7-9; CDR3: ASSLHGPTEAF
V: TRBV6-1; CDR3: ASIPHPGSHYEQY
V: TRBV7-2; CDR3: ASSLGRPQNQETQY
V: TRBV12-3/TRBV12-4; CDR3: ASSFGVRGNTEAF
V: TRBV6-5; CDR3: ASSYGALCRETCEQY
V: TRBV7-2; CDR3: ASSLEEWENNEQF
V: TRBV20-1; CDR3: SARGAGVWQYEQY
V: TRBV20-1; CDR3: SAPLGDNEQF
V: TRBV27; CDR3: ASSPSGHGETQY
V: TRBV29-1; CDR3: SAGGLAEEQF
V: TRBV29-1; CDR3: SVDNSYEQY
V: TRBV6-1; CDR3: ASTPGPRPNEQF
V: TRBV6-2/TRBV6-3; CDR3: ASSYGIHFETQY
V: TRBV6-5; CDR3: GSSFLGGGTEAF
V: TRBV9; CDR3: ASSVGSAAYEQY
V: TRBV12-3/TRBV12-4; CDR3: ASSLFRGETQY
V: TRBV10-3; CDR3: AISERYEQY